This T cell receptor (beta chain) comes out of a study of blood T cell repertoires in COVID-19. About the study: Researchers got acute and convalescent COVID-19 samples from the United States, Italy and Spain. Sources were T cells, B-cell-depleted T cells, or PBMCs; the material itself was cDNA or gDNA.

Per the original methods: Estimated nucleated cell counts came from reference gene primer amplification. The assay was immunoSEQ multiplex PCR, and TCRdb's table has in-frame clones only and misses some. For V, J and clone size, that table is used; D and trimming come from the DNA. The repertoire consists of around 290,000 clones, with more than 85% occurring once and the leading ten covering 4.6%. The junction had 13 bases not matched to a gene; V was cut back by 7 bases and J by 8 bases. The CDR3 runs to 13 residues. CDR1 is SQVTM, CDR2 ANQGSEA, per germline. The clonotype was recovered from a man aged 40-55 years with acute or convalescent COVID-19. V gene TRBV29-1 combines with J gene TRBJ1-2; TRBD1 aligns across 7 bases. Material: peripheral blood. The CDR3 reads CSAGDSLRYGYTF. DNA for the CDR3: TGCAGCGCCGGGGACAGCCTCCGGTACGGCTACACCTTC.